This T cell receptor beta chain was recovered during a study of OX40 agonist ivuxolimab in advanced cancers. Ten or more counts support this clone. Clones were sequenced by immunoSEQ multiplex PCR, and TCRdb holds only the in-frame ones, with some missing. The table includes more than 20,000 clones, around 78% detected once. Germline values: CDR1 LGHNA, CDR2 YNFKEQ. V lost 1 base to trimming and J lost 7 bases; unmatched junction nucleotides: 9. The CDR3 has 17 residues. The source of this sequence is an adult with an advanced solid tumor such as melanoma, head and neck, liver or kidney cancer. The chain recombines TRBV4-2 with TRBJ2-3; 12 nucleotides match TRBD2. Sequenced material: CD4+ or CD8+ T cells sorted from blood, taken in a trial of the OX40 agonist ivuxolimab. In DNA, the CDR3 is TGTGCCAGCAGCCAAGTGGCTAGCGGGGGGGGCGTGAATACGCAGTATTTT. Amino acid sequence: CASSQVASGGGVNTQYF.